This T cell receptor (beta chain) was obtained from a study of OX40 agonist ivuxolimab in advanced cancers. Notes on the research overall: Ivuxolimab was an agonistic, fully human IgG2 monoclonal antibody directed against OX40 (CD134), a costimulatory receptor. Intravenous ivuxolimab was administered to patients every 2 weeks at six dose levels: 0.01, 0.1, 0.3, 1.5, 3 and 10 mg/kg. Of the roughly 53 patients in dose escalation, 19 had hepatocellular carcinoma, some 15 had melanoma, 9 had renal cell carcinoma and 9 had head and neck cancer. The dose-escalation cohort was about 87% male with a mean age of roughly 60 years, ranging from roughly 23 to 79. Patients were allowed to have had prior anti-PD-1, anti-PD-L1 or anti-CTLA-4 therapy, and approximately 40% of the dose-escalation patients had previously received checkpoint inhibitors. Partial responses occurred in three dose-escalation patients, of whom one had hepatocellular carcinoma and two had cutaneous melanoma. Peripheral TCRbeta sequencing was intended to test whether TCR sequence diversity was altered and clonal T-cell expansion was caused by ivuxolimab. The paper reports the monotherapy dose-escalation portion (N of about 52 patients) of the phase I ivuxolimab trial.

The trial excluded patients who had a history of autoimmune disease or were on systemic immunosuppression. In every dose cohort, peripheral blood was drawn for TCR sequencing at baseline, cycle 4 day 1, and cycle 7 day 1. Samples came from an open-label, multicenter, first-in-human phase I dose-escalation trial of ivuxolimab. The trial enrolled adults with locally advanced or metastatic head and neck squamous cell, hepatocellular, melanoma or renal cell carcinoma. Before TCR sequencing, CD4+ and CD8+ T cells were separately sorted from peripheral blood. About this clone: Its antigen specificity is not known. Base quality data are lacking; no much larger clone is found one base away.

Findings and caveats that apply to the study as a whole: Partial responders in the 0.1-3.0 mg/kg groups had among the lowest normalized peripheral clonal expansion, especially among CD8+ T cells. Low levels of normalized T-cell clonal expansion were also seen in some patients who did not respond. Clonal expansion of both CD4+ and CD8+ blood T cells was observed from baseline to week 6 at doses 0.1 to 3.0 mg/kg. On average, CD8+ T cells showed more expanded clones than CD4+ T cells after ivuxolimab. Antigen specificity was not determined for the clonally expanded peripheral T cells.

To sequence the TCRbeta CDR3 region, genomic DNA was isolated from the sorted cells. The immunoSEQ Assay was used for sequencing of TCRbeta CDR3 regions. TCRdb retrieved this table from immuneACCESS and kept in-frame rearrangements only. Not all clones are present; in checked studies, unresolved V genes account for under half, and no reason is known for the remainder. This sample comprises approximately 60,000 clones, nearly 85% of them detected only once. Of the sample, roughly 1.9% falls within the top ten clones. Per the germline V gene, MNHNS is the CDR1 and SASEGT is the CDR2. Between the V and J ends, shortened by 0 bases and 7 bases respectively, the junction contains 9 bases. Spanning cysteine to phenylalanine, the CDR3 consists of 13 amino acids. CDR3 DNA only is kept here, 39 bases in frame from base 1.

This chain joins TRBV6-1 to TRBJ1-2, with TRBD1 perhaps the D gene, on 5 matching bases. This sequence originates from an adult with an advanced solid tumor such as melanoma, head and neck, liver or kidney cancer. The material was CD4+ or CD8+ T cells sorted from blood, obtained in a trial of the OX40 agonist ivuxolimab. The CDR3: CASSEAEGLGYTF. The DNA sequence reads TGTGCCAGCAGTGAAGCGGAGGGGCTTGGCTACACCTTC.